These 22 T cell receptor beta chains were all obtained from the same sample, sequenced in a study of blood T cell repertoires in COVID-19. Assay: immunoSEQ multiplex PCR; the TCRdb copy retains only in-frame clones and omits some. The repertoire holds around 170,000 clones, with around 84% as singletons. The material sequenced was peripheral blood. The receptors were gathered from a man aged 50 or older with active or convalescent COVID-19.

The rearrangement uses TRBV4-3 and TRBJ2-6; 7 bases are shared with TRBD1. CDR1 LGHNA and CDR2 YSLEER come from the germline V gene. CDR3 length: 19 residues. J lost 0 bases, V lost 0 bases, and 8 bases had no gene match. The CDR3, as DNA: TGCGCCAGCAGCCAAGATAGGACAGGCCCCAGCTCTGGGGCCAACGTCCTGACTTTC. It codes for CASSQDRTGPSSGANVLTF.

The V gene is TRBV7-3, the J gene TRBJ2-7; D is ambiguous. The CDR3 sequence is 14 residues long. Germline V gene sequence: CDR1 SGHTA, CDR2 FQGTGA. V lost 2 bases and J 6 bases, leaving 14 bases between the germline ends. Here the CDR3 DNA reads TGTGCCAGCAGCTTATTGTCTAGTCCCAGCGAGCAGTACTTC. Protein: CASSLLSSPSEQYF.

This chain joins TRBV6-2 or TRBV6-3 and TRBJ1-2; no clear D gene. Germline CDR1 MNHEY, CDR2 SVGEGT. The length of the CDR3 is 15 residues. The V and J ends lost 5 bases and 0 bases respectively, with 13 bases between them. The CDR3 reads CASSKRSPANYGYTF. In nucleotides, the CDR3 is TGTGCCAGCAGTAAGAGGAGTCCCGCTAACTATGGCTACACCTTC.

This clone was counted only a few times. J is TRBJ1-6 and V is TRBV27; the D gene is possibly TRBD1 (6 bases). V was cut by 2 bases and J by 0 bases, with 11 bases left in between. Germline CDR1 is MNHEY and CDR2 is SMNVEV (reference sequence). The CDR3 has 17 amino acids. Here the CDR3 DNA reads TGTGCCAGCAGTTTAGGGCAGGGGAGCTCCTATAATTCACCCCTCCACTTT. Its translation is CASSLGQGSSYNSPLHF.

V usage is TRBV24-1 and J usage is TRBJ2-1; TRBD2 aligns across 7 bases. V gave up 8 bases and J gave up 5 bases; unmatched junction bases: 8. CDR1 is KGHDR, CDR2 SFDVKD, per germline. The CDR3 totals 14 residues. The CDR3 DNA reads TGTGCCACCAAGGAGGGACTAACCCACAATGAGCAGTTCTTC. It codes for CATKEGLTHNEQFF.

The chain combines TRBV4-3 with TRBJ2-6; 8 nucleotides match TRBD1. This CDR3 has 19 residues. Germline values: CDR1 LGHNA, CDR2 YSLEER. The V gene end was trimmed by 0 bases and the J gene end by 0 bases; junction bases not matched to a gene: 7. CDR3 sequence reads: CASSQEPGGVNSGANVLTF. The DNA for the CDR3 is TGCGCCAGCAGCCAAGAACCAGGGGGCGTCAACTCTGGGGCCAACGTCCTGACTTTC.

This clone showed up just a few times. The chain carries TRBV20-1 and TRBJ1-1; 7 positions match TRBD1. This CDR3 has 11 residues. Trimming took 5 bases from V and 7 from J; bases not matched to a gene: 4. The germline V gene has CDR1 DFQATT and CDR2 SNEGSKA (reference sequence). The CDR3 coding sequence is TGCAGTGCTTCAGGGGGAGTTGAAGCTTTCTTT. This translates into CSASGGVEAFF.

The rearrangement uses TRBV5-1 and TRBJ1-1; D perhaps matches TRBD1 (5 bases). The V end was cut by 4 bases, the J end by 5 bases, with 18 bases between. The germline V gene encodes CDR1 SGHRS and CDR2 YFSETQ. The CDR3 contains 15 residues. The chain's CDR3 is CASSGAGSSGTEAFF. As DNA, the CDR3 is TGCGCCAGCAGCGGGGCCGGGTCCTCCGGAACTGAAGCTTTCTTT.

The chain employs TRBV7-2 and TRBJ2-7, with a weak D call TRBD2 (5 bases). The CDR3 covers 14 residues. Per germline, CDR1 SGHTA and CDR2 FQGNSA. The ends were cut back, 5 bases at V and 3 bases at J, with 14 bases in the middle. The CDR3 region is CASSTRTGDYEQYF. The CDR3 nucleotides are TGTGCCAGCAGCACCCGGACTGGGGACTACGAGCAGTACTTC.

This clone appeared a few times. V is TRBV5-5 and J is TRBJ2-7; D unresolved. The germline CDR1 and CDR2 sequences are SGHKS and YYEKEE (reference sequence). With 0 bases removed from V and 5 bases from J, the gap between germline ends came to 12 bases. This CDR3 is built from 14 residues. CDR3 amino acids: CASSLVVPGHEQYF. CDR3 bases: TGTGCCAGCAGCTTGGTGGTCCCAGGCCACGAGCAGTACTTC.

The chain is built from TRBV7-3 and TRBJ2-1; TRBD2 agrees at 10 bases. Germline values: CDR1 SGHTA, CDR2 FQGTGA. Germline trimming cut 5 bases from V and 7 bases from J; bases unmatched to any gene: 8. CDR3 size: 15 residues. The CDR3 reads CASSPRLAGGNEQFF. CDR3 bases: TGTGCCAGCAGCCCCCGACTAGCGGGTGGGAATGAGCAGTTCTTC.

The genes are TRBV11-2 and TRBJ2-7; the D gene is possibly TRBD1 (6 bases). V lost 8 bases and J 6 bases, leaving 23 bases between the germline ends. The CDR3 covers 15 residues. In germline, CDR1 is SGHAT, CDR2 FQNNGV. This CDR3 reads CASDPQGPSLTEQYF. The DNA of the CDR3 is TGTGCCAGCGACCCACAGGGACCCTCTTTGACCGAGCAGTACTTC.

The V gene is TRBV2, the J gene TRBJ1-6, with D tentatively TRBD1 (6 bases). Trimming pared 6 bases from V and 7 bases from J, leaving 16 bases between. CDR3 length equals 15 residues. Germline values: CDR1 SNHLY, CDR2 FYNNEI. Here the CDR3 reads CASREQTGGNSPLHF. The CDR3 nucleotides read TGTGCCAGCAGGGAACAGACAGGCGGGAATTCACCCCTCCACTTT.

CDR3 residues: CASREETGTVYSNQPQHF. In nucleotides, the CDR3 is TGCGCCAGCAGGGAAGAAACCGGGACAGTCTATAGCAATCAGCCCCAGCATTTT. The rearrangement links TRBV10-1 to TRBJ1-5, with 7 bases that match TRBD1. J was trimmed by 0 bases and V by 6 bases; bases with no gene match: 14. This CDR3 spans 18 amino acids. The V gene's germline CDR1 is WNHNN and CDR2 SYGVQD (reference sequence).

The chain couples TRBV9 to TRBJ2-1; 11 bases map to TRBD2. This CDR3 has 18 amino acids. The J segment lost 6 bases and the V segment lost 0 bases, leaving 11 bases of the junction unmatched. CDR1 is SGDLS and CDR2 is YYNGEE in the germline V gene. The CDR3 coding sequence is TGTGCCAGCAGCGTAGATGGGTTAGCGGGAGGGCCGCCCAATGAGCAGTTCTTC. It is translated as CASSVDGLAGGPPNEQFF.

The V and J genes are TRBV5-1 and TRBJ1-6; 7 bases agree with TRBD1. CDR1 is SGHRS and CDR2 is YFSETQ in the germline V gene. The J segment lost 5 bases and the V segment lost 6 bases, leaving 8 bases of the junction unmatched. The CDR3 loop spans 15 amino acids. CDR3 DNA sequence: TGCGCCAGCACAAATACCGGGACAGATAATTCACCCCTCCACTTT. Amino acid sequence: CASTNTGTDNSPLHF.

V and J are TRBV7-6 and TRBJ2-3; possible D gene TRBD2, 6 bases. The germline V gene has CDR1 SGHVS and CDR2 FNYEAQ. This CDR3 has 15 residues. Trimming took off 1 base at V and 3 bases at J, with 11 bases between the two ends. The DNA for the CDR3 is TGTGCCAGCAGCTTAGTAGGCGGGGTTACAGATACGCAGTATTTT. Protein: CASSLVGGVTDTQYF.

The V call is TRBV12-1, the J call TRBJ1-2; the table calls TRBD1, which could not be checked here. TRBV12-1 is a pseudogene. The CDR3 contains 15 residues. CDR3 in amino acids: CASSYWTRSHYGYTF. The CDR3, as DNA: TGTGCCAGCAGCTACTGGACAAGGTCCCACTATGGCTACACCTTC.

A single count supports this clone. The chain carries TRBV30 and TRBJ2-2; 10 positions match TRBD2. The CDR3 sequence is 16 residues long. The germline V gene encodes CDR1 GTSNPN and CDR2 SVGIG (reference sequence). Trimming cost V 2 bases and J 5 bases; bases outside gene matches: 8. DNA of the CDR3: TGTGCCTGGAGTCGGCTAGCGGGGGAGGGTACCGGGGAGCTGTTTTTT. It is translated as CAWSRLAGEGTGELFF.

The chain uses TRBV5-1 and TRBJ2-2, with D perhaps matching TRBD1 (5 bases). Germline CDR1 is SGHRS and CDR2 is YFSETQ. The length of the CDR3 is 16 residues. Trimming removed 5 bases at V and 0 bases at J, with 14 bases between. The CDR3: CASRDSAGPNTGELFF. The DNA of the CDR3 is TGCGCCAGCAGGGATAGTGCAGGGCCGAACACCGGGGAGCTGTTTTTT.

The chain recombines TRBV5-6 with TRBJ1-2, with TRBD1 matching 9 bases. V lost 4 bases, J lost 5 bases, and 9 bases stayed unmatched. The CDR3 is 15 residues long. The germline gives CDR1 SGHDT, CDR2 YYEEEE. Here the CDR3 DNA reads TGTGCCAGCAGCAGCCGGGACAGGGTTTTTTATGGCTACACCTTC. It specifies CASSSRDRVFYGYTF.

This clone turned up a few times. The chain links TRBV5-4 to TRBJ1-5; D remains unclear. The CDR3 is 14 amino acids. Germline CDR1 is SGHNT and CDR2 is YYREEE (reference sequence). V lost 0 bases and J 2 bases, leaving 6 bases between the germline ends. In nucleotides, the CDR3 is TGTGCCAGCAGCTTGGGCACGGGCAATCAGCCCCAGCATTTT. Its translation: CASSLGTGNQPQHF.